This note documents a single T cell receptor (beta chain) sequence. This could be a read error, since a much larger clone is one nucleotide away. V was shortened by 7 bases and J by 0 bases, with 12 bases between the two germline ends. The CDR3 extends over 13 amino acids. Germline V gene lookup returns CDR1 DFQATT and CDR2 SNEGSKA (reference sequence). cDNA was made by 5'RACE with 10-nucleotide random UMIs. Using its own MiXCR run on the 5' RACE reads, TCRdb lists one record per CDR3 protein. The sample has 65,000 to 90,000 distinct CDR3 sequences; 4.5% to 6.5% are singletons. The data stem from a study of neurological immune-mediated disorders. Study-level background: Relapsing-remitting patients made up about 90% of the roughly 35 multiple sclerosis patients, and secondary progressive patients made up 3.

Unsorted libraries were prepared from 2 million PBMCs held at -80 C. The rearrangement links TRBV20-1 to TRBJ1-1; maybe TRBD1 (5 bases). Sequencing was performed on PBMCs. This TCR was sampled from a woman younger than 45 with multiple sclerosis. The CDR3 here is CSDTGTVNTEAFF. CDR3 DNA sequence: TGCAGTGATACCGGGACTGTGAACACTGAAGCTTTCTTT.